A selection of T cell receptor beta chains follows, all from one sample in a study of technical replicates of blood from a few donors. Here immunoSEQ multiplex PCR was the method, and the copy in TCRdb shows in-frame clones only, minus some. Among 60,000 to 80,000 clones listed, approximately 90% were seen once. Specimen: PBMCs. The receptors here all came from a human donor in good health. Some clones in this sample may be carry-over from other donors' samples. CDR3s include the opening cysteine and the closing phenylalanine or tryptophan. A D gene is named only where the DNA matches it firmly.

V: TRBV5-1; D: TRBD2; J: TRBJ2-7; CDR3: CASSLVAGNYEQYF
V: TRBV9; D: TRBD2; J: TRBJ2-5; CDR3: CASSVAGGPWETQYF
V: TRBV18; D: TRBD1; J: TRBJ1-3; CDR3: CASATGDSGNTIYF
V: TRBV5-1; D: TRBD1; J: TRBJ1-1; CDR3: CASSTGQPNTEAFF
V: TRBV6-5; D: TRBD2; J: TRBJ2-3; CDR3: CASSYRREGRSDTQYF
V: TRBV5-6; D: TRBD1; J: TRBJ2-2; CDR3: CASSWTGFTGELFF
V: TRBV27; D: TRBD1; J: TRBJ2-7; CDR3: CASRTGGASYEQYF
V: TRBV6-1; D: NA; J: TRBJ2-7; CDR3: CASSEADRDTLTF
V: TRBV9; D: NA; J: TRBJ2-6; CDR3: CASSVVGSGANVLTF
V: TRBV7-2; D: TRBD1; J: TRBJ2-2; CDR3: CASSLDRTNTGELFF
V: TRBV7-2; D: NA; J: TRBJ1-3; CDR3: CASSVTDSGNTIYF
V: TRBV7-2; D: NA; J: TRBJ2-7; CDR3: CASSSRVGYEQYF
V: TRBV19; D: NA; J: TRBJ1-2; CDR3: CAIIQRQVSYGYTF
V: TRBV18; D: TRBD1; J: TRBJ2-7; CDR3: CASSPDRGGFGEQYF
V: TRBV5-1; D: TRBD2; J: TRBJ2-1; CDR3: CASSSGPGLEGNEQFF
V: TRBV9; D: NA; J: TRBJ2-1; CDR3: CASSEGLCYNEQFF
V: TRBV4-3; D: TRBD1; J: TRBJ1-4; CDR3: CASSQSLGTAATNEKLFF
V: TRBV4-3; D: NA; J: TRBJ1-2; CDR3: CASSLTDSYGYTF
V: TRBV4-3; D: TRBD2; J: TRBJ2-1; CDR3: CASSIRTSGRNEQFF